Listed below are T cell receptor beta chains from one sample, sequenced in a study of cytomegalovirus exposure and HLA in healthy donors. Libraries were prepared by immunoSEQ multiplex PCR; TCRdb keeps only in-frame clonotypes and omits some of them. The sample lists around 150,000 clones; about 74% were seen once. The sample consisted of PBMCs. The source of these receptors is a woman between 45 and 60 years old in good health and CMV-seronegative. Both conserved end residues are part of each CDR3. The D gene is left open where the match is weak. The size of a clone is reported for some rows only, either as once, few or many, or as a class for expanded clones.

J,length,size,V,D,DNA,CDR3
TRBJ2-7,15,NA,TRBV7-9,TRBD1,TGTGCCAGCAGCTGGGGACAGGGCATTTCCTACGAGCAGTACTTC,CASSWGQGISYEQYF
TRBJ2-3,16,few,TRBV7-3,TRBD2,TGTGCCAGCAGCCAATGGACTAGCGGGGGAACAGATACGCAGTATTTT,CASSQWTSGGTDTQYF
TRBJ1-2,14,few,TRBV9,TRBD1,TGTGCCAGCAGCGCCGGGGACAGGGGGTATGGCTACACCTTC,CASSAGDRGYGYTF
TRBJ1-1,13,few,TRBV27,NA,TGTGCCAGCAGTTTATCCCCGAGGCGCGAAGCTTTCTTT,CASSLSPRREAFF
TRBJ1-2,13,NA,TRBV19,NA,TGTGCCAGTAGTATAAACACCCTCCATGGCTACACCTTC,CASSINTLHGYTF
TRBJ1-5,17,NA,TRBV5-5,NA,TGTGCCAGCAGCTTGGGCTCGGTCGTCTATAGCAATCAGCCCCAGCATTTT,CASSLGSVVYSNQPQHF
TRBJ2-5,14,NA,TRBV2,NA,TGTGCCAGCAGCGTACGGGTTTTCCAAGAGACCCAGTACTTC,CASSVRVFQETQYF
TRBJ2-5,12,NA,TRBV2,TRBD1,TGTGCCAGCGACAGGGGTCAAGAGACCCAGTACTTC,CASDRGQETQYF
TRBJ1-1,14,NA,TRBV5-5,NA,TGTGCCAGCAGCTTGGGCGGGGCGGCCACTGAAGCTTTCTTT,CASSLGGAATEAFF
TRBJ2-3,14,NA,TRBV15,NA,TGTGCCACCAGCAGAGATCCGAGGACAGATACGCAGTATTTT,CATSRDPRTDTQYF
TRBJ2-5,17,few,TRBV5-1,TRBD2,TGCGCCAGCAGCCTAAATGGACTAGCGGGAAACCAAGAGACCCAGTACTTC,CASSLNGLAGNQETQYF
TRBJ2-7,14,NA,TRBV5-1,TRBD1,TGCGCCAGCAGCCGGACAGGGGACTCCTACGAGCAGTACTTC,CASSRTGDSYEQYF
TRBJ1-4,21,NA,TRBV2,TRBD1,TGTGCCAGCAGGGGAATTTCACCGGGACAGGGATTGGTCGGGCCGGAAGAAAAACTGTTTTTT,CASRGISPGQGLVGPEEKLFF
TRBJ2-7,17,NA,TRBV7-2,NA,TGTGCCAGCAGCTTATCAGGTGGGGGGGGCGGATCCTACGAGCAGTACTTC,CASSLSGGGGGSYEQYF
TRBJ2-7,15,few,TRBV10-3,TRBD2,TGTGCCATCAGCCAGACTAGCGGGGCAACCTACGAGCAGTACTTC,CAISQTSGATYEQYF
TRBJ2-7,15,NA,TRBV5-1,TRBD2,TGCGCCAGGGTAACAACACCGGCGGGGGACTACGAGCAGTACTTC,CARVTTPAGDYEQYF
TRBJ1-1,17,NA,TRBV7-6,NA,TGTGCCAGCAGCCAGCCGGGGGGGCTCCTGGGGGCCACTGAAGCTTTCTTT,CASSQPGGLLGATEAFF
TRBJ2-2,16,NA,TRBV7-3,TRBD2,TGTGCCAGCAGCCGTAGCGGGGGGGGTGTCACCGGGGAGCTGTTTTTT,CASSRSGGGVTGELFF
TRBJ1-4,15,few,TRBV7-2,NA,TGTGCCAGCAGCTCAAGGGCCCAAGGGGGTGAAAAACTGTTTTTT,CASSSRAQGGEKLFF
TRBJ1-1,13,NA,TRBV7-6,NA,TGTGCCAGCAGCGTGGGCAGGGCCACTGAAGCTTTCTTT,CASSVGRATEAFF
TRBJ2-1,20,NA,TRBV5-1,TRBD2,TGCGCCAGCAGCCGGCCGGGACTAGCGGGGGGGGAAAGCTCCTACAATGAGCAGTTCTTC,CASSRPGLAGGESSYNEQFF
TRBJ2-1,16,NA,TRBV7-2,TRBD2,TGTGCCAGCAGCTTCTACTTAGCGGGGGGTTCGAATGAGCAGTTCTTC,CASSFYLAGGSNEQFF
TRBJ1-2,13,NA,TRBV7-9,TRBD1,TGTGCCAGCAGCTTAGGGACAGGGCAAGGCTACACCTTC,CASSLGTGQGYTF
TRBJ1-2,15,NA,TRBV10-3,TRBD1,TGTGCCATCAGTGAGTCGACAGGGGGCGCGGGGGGCTACACCTTC,CAISESTGGAGGYTF
TRBJ1-1,12,NA,TRBV7-6,NA,TGTGCCAGCAGCTTTCCAGGGAGGGAAGCTTTCTTT,CASSFPGREAFF
TRBJ1-3,13,once,TRBV9,NA,TGTGCCAGCAGCAACCAGGGCGGAAACACCATATATTTT,CASSNQGGNTIYF
TRBJ2-1,17,NA,TRBV28,TRBD2,TGTGCCAGCAGCCCACCGGGACTAGCGGGGGTGGGGAGTGAGCAGTTCTTC,CASSPPGLAGVGSEQFF
TRBJ1-5,16,NA,TRBV5-8,TRBD1,TGTGCCAGCAGCTTGGTTAAGGGGGCCCGCAATCAGCCCCAGCATTTT,CASSLVKGARNQPQHF
TRBJ1-1,13,NA,TRBV11-2,NA,TGTGCCAGCAGCTTAGGCAGGAACACTGAAGCTTTCTTT,CASSLGRNTEAFF
TRBJ1-4,15,NA,TRBV4-2,TRBD1,TGTGCCAGCAGCCAAGGAGGGACAGGGGACGAAAAACTGTTTTTT,CASSQGGTGDEKLFF
TRBJ1-6,16,NA,TRBV6-5,TRBD1,TGTGCCAGCAGTTATCACGGGACAGGGAAAAATTCACCCCTCCACTTT,CASSYHGTGKNSPLHF
TRBJ1-4,15,NA,TRBV7-2,NA,TGTGCCAGCAGCTTAGCACAGGGAACTAATGAAAAACTGTTTTTT,CASSLAQGTNEKLFF
TRBJ1-2,14,NA,TRBV27,TRBD1,TGTGCCAGCAGGGGTACAGGGGATGGAGGAGGCTACACCTTC,CASRGTGDGGGYTF
TRBJ2-7,14,NA,TRBV7-2,NA,TGTGCCAGCAGCTTATTCTTCTCCTCCTACGAGCAGTACTTC,CASSLFFSSYEQYF
TRBJ2-2,17,NA,TRBV5-1,NA,TGCGCCAGCAGCTTGGCGGGACATTCTATGCGCACCGGGGAGCTGTTTTTT,CASSLAGHSMRTGELFF
TRBJ2-1,16,NA,TRBV4-2,TRBD2,TGTGCCAGCAGCCAAAATAGCGGGGGGGCTAACAATGAGCAGTTCTTC,CASSQNSGGANNEQFF
TRBJ1-1,14,NA,TRBV4-1,NA,TGCGCCAGCAGCCAAGTCGGGGGTCGGACTGAAGCTTTCTTT,CASSQVGGRTEAFF
TRBJ2-7,13,NA,TRBV6-5,TRBD2,TGTGCCAGCAGCGGCGGGGGGACCTACGAGCAGTACTTC,CASSGGGTYEQYF
TRBJ1-4,15,NA,TRBV5-4,TRBD1,TGTGCCAGCAGCTTCCTCCAGGGGGGTAATGAAAAACTGTTTTTT,CASSFLQGGNEKLFF
TRBJ2-1,15,NA,TRBV5-1,TRBD1,TGCGCCAGCAGCTTGACGGGACAGAGCAGAAATGAGCAGTTCTTC,CASSLTGQSRNEQFF
TRBJ1-2,11,NA,TRBV6-1,NA,TGTGCCAGCAGATTTACAGAGTTCTACACCTTC,CASRFTEFYTF
TRBJ1-1,11,few,TRBV2,NA,TGTGCCAGCGAGATGAACACTGAAGCTTTCTTT,CASEMNTEAFF
TRBJ2-2,15,few,TRBV27,TRBD1,TGTGCCAGCAGTTTACGCGACAGGGGGCCCGGGGAGCTGTTTTTT,CASSLRDRGPGELFF